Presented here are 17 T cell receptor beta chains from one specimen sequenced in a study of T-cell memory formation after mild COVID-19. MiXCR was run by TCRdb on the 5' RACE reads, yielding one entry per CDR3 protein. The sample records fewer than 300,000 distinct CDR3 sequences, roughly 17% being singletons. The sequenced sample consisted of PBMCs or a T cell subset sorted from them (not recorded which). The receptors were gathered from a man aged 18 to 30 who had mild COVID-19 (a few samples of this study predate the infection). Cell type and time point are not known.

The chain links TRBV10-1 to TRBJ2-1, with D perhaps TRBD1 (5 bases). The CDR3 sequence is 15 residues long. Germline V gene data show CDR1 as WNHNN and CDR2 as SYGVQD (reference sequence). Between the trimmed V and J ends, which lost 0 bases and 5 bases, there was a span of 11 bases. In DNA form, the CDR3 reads TGCGCCAGCAGTGAGTCGGTTGACAGAGACAATGAGCAGTTCTTC. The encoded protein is CASSESVDRDNEQFF.

In DNA form, the CDR3 reads TGTGCCAGCAGCTTAGGCCTTGTAAGACAGCAAAGCACAGATACGCAGTATTTT. It yields the protein CASSLGLVRQQSTDTQYF. This chain connects TRBV7-9 to TRBJ2-3; D is possibly TRBD1 (5 bases). The ends were cut back, 1 base at V and 0 bases at J, with 17 bases in the middle. The CDR3 covers 18 residues. Germline V lookup: CDR1 SEHNR, CDR2 FQNEAQ (reference sequence).

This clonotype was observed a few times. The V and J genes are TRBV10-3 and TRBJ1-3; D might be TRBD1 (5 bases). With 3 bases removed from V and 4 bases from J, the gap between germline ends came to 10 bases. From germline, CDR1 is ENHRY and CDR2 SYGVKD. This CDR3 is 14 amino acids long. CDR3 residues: CAISEAGLGNTIYF. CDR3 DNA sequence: TGTGCCATCAGTGAAGCAGGGTTGGGAAACACCATATATTTT.

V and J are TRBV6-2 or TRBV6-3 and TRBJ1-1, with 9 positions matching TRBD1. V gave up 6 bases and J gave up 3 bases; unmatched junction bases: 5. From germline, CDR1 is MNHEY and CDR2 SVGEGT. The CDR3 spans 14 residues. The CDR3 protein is CASRGQGVDTEAFF. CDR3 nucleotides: TGTGCCAGCAGGGGACAGGGAGTGGACACTGAAGCTTTCTTT.

CDR3 sequence: CSVEDRRGSNYGYTF. The CDR3, as DNA: TGCAGCGTTGAAGATCGGAGGGGGTCGAACTATGGCTACACCTTC. V and J are TRBV29-1 and TRBJ1-2; a possible D gene is TRBD1 (6 bases). The CDR3 is made up of 15 amino acids. CDR1 is SQVTM and CDR2 is ANQGSEA in the germline V gene. With 0 bases removed from V and 2 bases from J, the gap between germline ends came to 13 bases.

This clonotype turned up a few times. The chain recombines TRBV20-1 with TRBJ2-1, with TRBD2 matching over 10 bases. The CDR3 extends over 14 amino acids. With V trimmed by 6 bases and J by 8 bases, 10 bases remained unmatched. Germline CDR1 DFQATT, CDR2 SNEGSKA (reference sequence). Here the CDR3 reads CSAPTGTSVYEQFF. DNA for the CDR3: TGCAGTGCGCCTACCGGGACTAGCGTCTATGAGCAGTTCTTC.

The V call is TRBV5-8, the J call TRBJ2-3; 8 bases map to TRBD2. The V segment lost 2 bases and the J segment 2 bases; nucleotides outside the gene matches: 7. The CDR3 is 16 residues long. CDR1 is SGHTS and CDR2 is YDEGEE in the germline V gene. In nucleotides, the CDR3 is TGTGCCAGCAGCTTCGGTGGACTAGCCTTCACAGATACGCAGTATTTT. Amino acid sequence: CASSFGGLAFTDTQYF.

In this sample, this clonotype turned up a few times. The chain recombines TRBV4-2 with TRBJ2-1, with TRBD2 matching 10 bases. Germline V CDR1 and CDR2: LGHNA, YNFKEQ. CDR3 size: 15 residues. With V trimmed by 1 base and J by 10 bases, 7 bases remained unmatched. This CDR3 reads CASSQGASGGREQFF. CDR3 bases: TGTGCCAGCAGCCAAGGGGCTAGCGGGGGACGAGAGCAGTTCTTC.

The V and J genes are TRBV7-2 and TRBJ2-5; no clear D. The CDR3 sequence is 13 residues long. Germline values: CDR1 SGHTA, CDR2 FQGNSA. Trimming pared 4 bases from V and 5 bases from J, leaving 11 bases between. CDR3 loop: CASSSPNAETQYF. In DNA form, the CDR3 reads TGTGCCAGCAGCTCCCCAAACGCGGAGACCCAGTACTTC.

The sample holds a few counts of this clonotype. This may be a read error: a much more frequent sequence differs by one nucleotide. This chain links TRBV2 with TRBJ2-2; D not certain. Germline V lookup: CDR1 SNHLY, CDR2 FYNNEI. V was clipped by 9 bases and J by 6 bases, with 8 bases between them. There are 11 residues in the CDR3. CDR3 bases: TGTGCCAGTTGCTTCTCCGGGGAGCTGTTTTTT. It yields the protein CASCFSGELFF.

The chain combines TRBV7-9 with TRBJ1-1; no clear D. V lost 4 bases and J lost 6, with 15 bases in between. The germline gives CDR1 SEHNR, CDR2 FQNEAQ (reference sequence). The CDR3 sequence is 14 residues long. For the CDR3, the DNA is TGTGCCAGCAGCTGGCTCGGGGATCCCGCTGAAGCTTTCTTT. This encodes CASSWLGDPAEAFF.

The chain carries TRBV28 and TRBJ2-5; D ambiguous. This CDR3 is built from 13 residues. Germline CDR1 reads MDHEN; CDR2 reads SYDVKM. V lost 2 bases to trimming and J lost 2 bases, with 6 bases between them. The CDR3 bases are TGTGCCAGCAGTTTAATCGTACAAGAGACCCAGTACTTC. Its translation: CASSLIVQETQYF.

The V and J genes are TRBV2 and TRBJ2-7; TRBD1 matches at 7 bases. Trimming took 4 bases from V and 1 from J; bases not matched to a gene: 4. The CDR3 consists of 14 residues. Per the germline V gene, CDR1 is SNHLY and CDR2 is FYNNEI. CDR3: CASSVTGRSYEQYF. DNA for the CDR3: TGTGCCAGCAGTGTGACAGGGAGATCCTACGAGCAGTACTTC.

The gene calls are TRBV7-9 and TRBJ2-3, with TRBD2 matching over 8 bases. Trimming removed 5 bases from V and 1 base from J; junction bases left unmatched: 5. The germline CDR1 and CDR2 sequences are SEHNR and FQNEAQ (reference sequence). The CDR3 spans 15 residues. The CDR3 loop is CASSPILAGTDTQYF. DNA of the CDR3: TGTGCCAGCAGCCCGATACTAGCGGGCACAGATACGCAGTATTTT.

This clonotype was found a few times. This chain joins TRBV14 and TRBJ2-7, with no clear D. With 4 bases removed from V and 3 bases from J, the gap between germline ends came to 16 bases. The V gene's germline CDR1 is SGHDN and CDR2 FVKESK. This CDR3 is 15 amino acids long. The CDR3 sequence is CASSLRDTPGYEQYV. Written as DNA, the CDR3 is TGTGCCAGCAGCCTCAGAGACACCCCGGGCTACGAGCAGTACGTC.

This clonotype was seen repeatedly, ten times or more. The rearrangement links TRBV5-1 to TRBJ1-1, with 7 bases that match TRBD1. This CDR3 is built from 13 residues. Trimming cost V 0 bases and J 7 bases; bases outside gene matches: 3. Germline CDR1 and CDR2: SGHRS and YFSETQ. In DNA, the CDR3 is TGCGCCAGCAGCTTGGGACAGGGTGGTGAAGCTTTCTTT. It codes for CASSLGQGGEAFF. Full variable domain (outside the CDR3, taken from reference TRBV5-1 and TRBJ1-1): KAGVTQTPRYLIKTRGQQVTLSCSPISGHRSVSWYQQTPGQGLQFLFEYFSETQRNKGNFPGRFSGRQFSNSRSEMNVSTLELGDSALYLCASSLGQGGEAFFGQGTRLTVV.

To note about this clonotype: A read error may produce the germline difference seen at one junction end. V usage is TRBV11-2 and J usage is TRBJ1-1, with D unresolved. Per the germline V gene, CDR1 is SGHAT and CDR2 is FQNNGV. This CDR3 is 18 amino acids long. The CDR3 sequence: CASSSPNQKDPMNTEAFF. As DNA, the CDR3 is TGCGCCAGCAGCTCGCCCAACCAAAAGGACCCAATGAACACTGAAGCTTTCTTT.